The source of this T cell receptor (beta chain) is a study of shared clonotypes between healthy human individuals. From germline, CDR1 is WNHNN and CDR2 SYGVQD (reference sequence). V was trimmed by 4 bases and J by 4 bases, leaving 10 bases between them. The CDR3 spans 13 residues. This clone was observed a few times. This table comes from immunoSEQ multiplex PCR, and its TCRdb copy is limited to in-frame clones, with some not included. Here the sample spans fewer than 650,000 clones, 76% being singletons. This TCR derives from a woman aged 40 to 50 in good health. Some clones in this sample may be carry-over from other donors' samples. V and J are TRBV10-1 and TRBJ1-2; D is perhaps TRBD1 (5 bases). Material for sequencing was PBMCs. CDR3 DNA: TGCGCCAGCAGTGTTGACAGATCCTATGGCTACACCTTC. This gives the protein CASSVDRSYGYTF.